This T cell receptor (beta chain) is from a study of T cells after yellow fever vaccination. TCRdb re-derived calls from the 5' RACE reads in MiXCR, one entry per CDR3 protein. The sample consists of about 46,000 distinct CDR3 sequences, just under 6.5% of them appearing once. This clonotype was recorded many times. Germline V gene lookup returns CDR1 SEHNR and CDR2 FQNEAQ (reference sequence). V was clipped by 5 bases and J by 7 bases; unmatched bases: 3. The CDR3 loop spans 12 amino acids. This clonotype was obtained from a young man who received the YFV17D yellow fever vaccine. The sample in question was PBMCs, either bulk or a sorted T-cell subset (CD4+, CD8+, memory, or dextramer-sorted; not recorded which), obtained 45 days after the yellow fever booster vaccination. The chain uses TRBV7-9 and TRBJ1-2; 8 positions match TRBD1. The CDR3 DNA reads TGTGCCAGCAGCCTACAGGGGGGTGGCTACACCTTC. It translates to CASSLQGGGYTF.